The clone carrying this TCR beta chain was detected only once. The CDR3 is 15 amino acids. With V trimmed by 5 bases and J by 4 bases, 6 bases remained unmatched. Germline V lookup: CDR1 PRHDT, CDR2 FYEKMQ (reference sequence). TCRdb's table, derived via immunoSEQ multiplex PCR, lists solely in-frame clones and lacks some. The sample includes over 800,000 clones, almost 95% of them seen just once. Naive CD8 populations comprised CD45RO-negative cells positively selected for CCR7, excluding terminally differentiated effector memory CD45RA+ cells. Within Nashville, Tennessee resided all donors, each a Caucasian adult. This specimen belongs to a study of shared clonotypes between healthy human individuals.

The origin of this receptor is a man aged 25 to 40 in good health. Sequenced sample: naive CD8+ T cells sorted from blood. V is TRBV13 and J is TRBJ2-7, with 12 bases identical to TRBD2. In nucleotides, the CDR3 is TGTGCCAGCAGCACTTCTAGCGGGAGGGGGTACGAGCAGTACTTC. Translated, it gives CASSTSSGRGYEQYF.